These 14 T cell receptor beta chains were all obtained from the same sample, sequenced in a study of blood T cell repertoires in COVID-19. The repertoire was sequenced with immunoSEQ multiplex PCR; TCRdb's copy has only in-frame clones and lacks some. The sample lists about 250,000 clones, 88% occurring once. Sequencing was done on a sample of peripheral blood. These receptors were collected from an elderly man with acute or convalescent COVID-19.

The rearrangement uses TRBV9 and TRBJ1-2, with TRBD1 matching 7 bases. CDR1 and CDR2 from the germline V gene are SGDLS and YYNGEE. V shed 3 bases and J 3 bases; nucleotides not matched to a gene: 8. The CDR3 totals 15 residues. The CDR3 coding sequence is TGTGCCAGCAGCGCAACGGGGGACAGAGACTATGGCTACACCTTC. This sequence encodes CASSATGDRDYGYTF.

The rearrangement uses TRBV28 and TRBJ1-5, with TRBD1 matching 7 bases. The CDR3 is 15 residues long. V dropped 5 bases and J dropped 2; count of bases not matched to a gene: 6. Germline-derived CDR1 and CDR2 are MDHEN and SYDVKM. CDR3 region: CASSAHRGGNQPQHF. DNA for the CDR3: TGTGCCAGCAGTGCTCACAGGGGTGGCAATCAGCCCCAGCATTTT. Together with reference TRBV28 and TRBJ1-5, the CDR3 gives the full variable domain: DVKVTQSSRYLVKRTGEKVFLECVQDMDHENMFWYRQDPGLGLRLIYFSYDVKMKEKGDIPEGYSVSREKKERFSLILESASTNQTSMYLCASSAHRGGNQPQHFGDGTRLSIL.

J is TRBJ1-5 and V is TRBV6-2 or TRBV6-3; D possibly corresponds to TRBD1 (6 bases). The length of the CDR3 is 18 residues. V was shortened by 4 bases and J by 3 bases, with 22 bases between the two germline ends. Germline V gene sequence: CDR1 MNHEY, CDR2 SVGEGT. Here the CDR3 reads CASSWESGGDMVNQPQHF. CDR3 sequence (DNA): TGTGCCAGCAGTTGGGAGTCGGGGGGCGATATGGTCAATCAGCCCCAGCATTTT.

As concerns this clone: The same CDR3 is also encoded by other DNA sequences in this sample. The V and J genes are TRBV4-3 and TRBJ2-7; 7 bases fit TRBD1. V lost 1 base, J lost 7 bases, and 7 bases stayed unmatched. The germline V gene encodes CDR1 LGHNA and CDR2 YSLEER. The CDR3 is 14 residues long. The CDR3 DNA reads TGCGCCAGCAGCCAAGGAGTAGGGGGCCATGAGCAGTACTTC. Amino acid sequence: CASSQGVGGHEQYF.

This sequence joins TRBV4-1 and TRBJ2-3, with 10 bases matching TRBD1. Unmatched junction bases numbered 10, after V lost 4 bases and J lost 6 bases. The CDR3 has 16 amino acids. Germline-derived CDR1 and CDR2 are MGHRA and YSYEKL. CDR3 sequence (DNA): TGCGCCAGCAGCCGGACCGGGACAGGGGTGTTGGATACGCAGTATTTT. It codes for CASSRTGTGVLDTQYF.

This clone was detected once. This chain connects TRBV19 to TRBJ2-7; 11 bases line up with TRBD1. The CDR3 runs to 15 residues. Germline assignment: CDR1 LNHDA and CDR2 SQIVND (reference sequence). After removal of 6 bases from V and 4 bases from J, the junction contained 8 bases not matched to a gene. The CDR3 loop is CASRDVGTGGYEQYF. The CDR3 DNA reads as TGTGCCAGTAGAGATGTAGGGACAGGGGGATACGAGCAGTACTTC.

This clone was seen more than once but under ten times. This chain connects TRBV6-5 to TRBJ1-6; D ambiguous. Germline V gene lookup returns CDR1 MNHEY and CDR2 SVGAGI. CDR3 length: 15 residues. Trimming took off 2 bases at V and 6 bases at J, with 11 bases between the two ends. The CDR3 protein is CASSYNGQANSPLHF. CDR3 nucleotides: TGTGCCAGCAGTTACAATGGCCAGGCTAATTCACCCCTCCACTTT.

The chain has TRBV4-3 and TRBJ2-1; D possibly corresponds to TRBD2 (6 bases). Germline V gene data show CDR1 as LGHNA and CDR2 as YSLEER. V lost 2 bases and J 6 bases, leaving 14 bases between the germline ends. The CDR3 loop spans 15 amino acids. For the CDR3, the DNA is TGCGCCAGCAGCCAACTCTTGACGGGGGTCAATGAGCAGTTCTTC. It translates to CASSQLLTGVNEQFF.

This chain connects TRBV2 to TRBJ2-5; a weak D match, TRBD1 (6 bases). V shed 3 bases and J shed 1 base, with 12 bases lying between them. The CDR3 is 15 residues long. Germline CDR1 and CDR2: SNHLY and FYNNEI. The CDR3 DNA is TGTGCCAGCAGTGATAGACAGGCTTCCCAAGAGACCCAGTACTTC. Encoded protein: CASSDRQASQETQYF. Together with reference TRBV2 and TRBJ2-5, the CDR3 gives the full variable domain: EPEVTQTPSHQVTQMGQEVILRCVPISNHLYFYWYRQILGQKVEFLVSFYNNEISEKSEIFDDQFSVERPDGSNFTLKIRSTKLEDSAMYFCASSDRQASQETQYFGPGTRLLVL.

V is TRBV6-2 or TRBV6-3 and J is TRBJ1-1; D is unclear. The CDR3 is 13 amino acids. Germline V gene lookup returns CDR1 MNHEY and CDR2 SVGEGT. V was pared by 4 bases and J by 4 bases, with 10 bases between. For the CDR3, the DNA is TGTGCCAGCAGTTCCCTTTCCGTCACTGAAGCTTTCTTT. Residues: CASSSLSVTEAFF.

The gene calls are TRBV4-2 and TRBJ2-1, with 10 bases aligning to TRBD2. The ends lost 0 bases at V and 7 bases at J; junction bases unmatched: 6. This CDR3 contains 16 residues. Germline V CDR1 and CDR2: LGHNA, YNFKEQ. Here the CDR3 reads CASSQDPAGGYNEQFF. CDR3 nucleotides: TGTGCCAGCAGCCAAGATCCAGCGGGAGGGTATAATGAGCAGTTCTTC.

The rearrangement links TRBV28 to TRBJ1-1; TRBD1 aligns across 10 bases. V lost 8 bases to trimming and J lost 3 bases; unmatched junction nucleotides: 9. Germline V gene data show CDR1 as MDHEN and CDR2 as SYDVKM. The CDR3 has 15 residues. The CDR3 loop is CASHRTGGIDTEAFF. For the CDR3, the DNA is TGTGCCAGCCACCGGACAGGGGGTATTGACACTGAAGCTTTCTTT.

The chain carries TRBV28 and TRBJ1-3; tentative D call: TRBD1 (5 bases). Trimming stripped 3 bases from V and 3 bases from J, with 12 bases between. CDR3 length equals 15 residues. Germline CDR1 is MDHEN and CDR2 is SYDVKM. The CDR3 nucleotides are TGTGCCAGCAGTTTGGTCCGGACACTTGGAAACACCATATATTTT. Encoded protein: CASSLVRTLGNTIYF.

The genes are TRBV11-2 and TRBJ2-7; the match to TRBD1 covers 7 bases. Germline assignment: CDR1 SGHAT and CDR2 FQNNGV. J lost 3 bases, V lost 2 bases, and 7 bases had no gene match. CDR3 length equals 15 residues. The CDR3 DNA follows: TGTGCCAGCAGCTTACCGTCCGGGACAGTCTACGAGCAGTACTTC. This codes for CASSLPSGTVYEQYF.